The T cell receptor (beta chain) under discussion was sequenced for a study of T-cell memory formation after mild COVID-19. This clonotype was counted ten times or more. Germline lookup yields CDR1 LGHNA and CDR2 YSLEER. The CDR3 extends over 14 amino acids. The ends were cut back, 6 bases at V and 6 bases at J, with 18 bases in the middle. In TCRdb, the 5' RACE reads were re-called with MiXCR into one record per CDR3 protein. The table includes 250,000 to 350,000 distinct CDR3 sequences, over 11% detected once. The TCR sequence derives from a man between 18 and 35 years old who had mild COVID-19 (a few samples of this study predate the infection). Cell type and time point are not known. The specimen sequenced was PBMCs or a T cell subset sorted from them (not recorded which). The genes are TRBV4-3 and TRBJ2-7; D possibly corresponds to TRBD1 (6 bases). The CDR3 sequence is CASSPTGTNGEQYF. The CDR3 nucleotides read TGCGCCAGCAGTCCTACCGGGACAAACGGCGAGCAGTACTTC.